This record concerns one T cell receptor beta chain sequence. The antigen remains undetermined. The sample comes from a study of shared clonotypes between healthy human individuals. Each replicate PCR on the sorted subsets used 200 to 250 ng DNA (roughly 30,000 T cell genomes). Produced via immunoSEQ multiplex PCR; TCRdb's table is partial and in-frame only. The repertoire consists of nearly 2 million clones, with just under 95% occurring once and the leading ten covering around 1.2%. Whole-study results and caveats: Only blood underwent sampling, and tissue repertoires likely differ. Enrolling few donors narrowed the genetic and exposure-history diversity that was represented. Incomplete sequencing of sorted subsets was indicated by rarefaction despite large depth.

Only CD45RO-negative cells positively selected for CCR7 counted as naive CD8 cells, so terminally differentiated effector memory CD45RA+ cells were excluded. Trimming left V 2 bases short and J 4 bases short, with 17 bases between. The CDR3 spans 16 residues. The germline V gene has CDR1 MNHNS and CDR2 SASEGT. The sequencing input was naive CD8+ T cells sorted from blood. This TCR derives from a man between 18 and 35 years old in good health. The V and J genes are TRBV6-1 and TRBJ1-2, with a tentative D call TRBD1 (5 bases). CDR3 sequence (DNA): TGTGCCAGCAGTGAAAAGGGAGTTAGGGGTCTCTATGGCTACACCTTC. Encoded protein: CASSEKGVRGLYGYTF.